A selection of T cell receptor beta chains follows, all from one sample in a study of blood T cell repertoires in COVID-19. Produced via immunoSEQ multiplex PCR; TCRdb's table is partial and in-frame only. Of about 370,000 clones in the sample, roughly nine tenths are singletons; the top ten hold about 3%. The material sequenced was peripheral blood. All receptors come from a woman aged 30 to 39 with COVID-19, enrolled during active disease. Each CDR3 is given with its conserved first and last residue. The order of the fields is J gene, clone size, V gene, D gene, CDR3 DNA, CDR3 protein. D genes are given only for firm matches. The size field is filled for only some rows; it gives once, few, many or a size class.

TRBJ2-2,few,TRBV7-2,-,TGTGCCAGCAGCTTGTGGTGGGAGTGGAACACCGGGGAGCTGTTTTTT,CASSLWWEWNTGELFF
TRBJ1-5,-,TRBV10-3,-,TGTGCCATCAGTGACGGGGGAGACTATAGCAATCAGCCCCAGCATTTT,CAISDGGDYSNQPQHF
TRBJ2-7,-,TRBV10-1,-,TGCGCCAGCAGTGACCCCGACGGGTACGAGCAGTACTTC,CASSDPDGYEQYF
TRBJ1-2,-,TRBV7-9,TRBD1,TGTGCCAGCAGCTACGGGACAGGGGGCGCCTATGGCTACACCTTC,CASSYGTGGAYGYTF
TRBJ2-3,-,TRBV7-2,-,TGTGCCAGCAGCTTAACCGTGACTAGCACAGATACGCAGTATTTT,CASSLTVTSTDTQYF
TRBJ2-2,-,TRBV2,TRBD1,TGTGCCAGCAGCCTAGAACCGACAGGGCGCGGGGAGCTGTTTTTT,CASSLEPTGRGELFF
TRBJ1-4,-,TRBV2,-,TGTGCCAGCAGTCCGGGGGGCGAAAAACTGTTTTTT,CASSPGGEKLFF
TRBJ2-5,-,TRBV6-5,-,TGTGCCAGCAGTTACTCAGGACTCCACGGGGAGACCCAGTACTTC,CASSYSGLHGETQYF
TRBJ1-1,-,TRBV14,-,TGTGCCAGCAGCCAACTTCAGGGCCCCGCTGAAGCTTTCTTT,CASSQLQGPAEAFF
TRBJ1-2,-,TRBV5-1,TRBD1,TGCGCCAGCAGCTTGTTAGGGGGCGAACAATATGGCTACACCTTC,CASSLLGGEQYGYTF
TRBJ1-6,-,TRBV27,-,TGTGCCAGCAGCACCTATAATTCACCCCTCCACTTT,CASSTYNSPLHF
TRBJ1-1,-,TRBV10-3,TRBD1,TGTGCCATCAGTGGGACAGGGACGAACACTGAAGCTTTCTTT,CAISGTGTNTEAFF
TRBJ1-3,-,TRBV2,-,TGTGCCAGCGACGATGTCAGACTATCTGGAAACACCATATATTTT,CASDDVRLSGNTIYF
TRBJ2-1,-,TRBV27,-,TGTGCCAGCAGTTTATCGTTCGCTGAGTACAATGAGCAGTTCTTC,CASSLSFAEYNEQFF
TRBJ2-7,-,TRBV18,TRBD2,TGTGCCAGCTCACCTCCGGGACTAGCGGGTTCCTACGAGCAGTACTTC,CASSPPGLAGSYEQYF
TRBJ2-1,-,TRBV9,-,-,CASSVGAGTELFF
TRBJ2-2,-,TRBV18,-,TGTGCCAGCTCACCACGGGTGCAGGGCGACACCGGGGAGCTGTTTTTT,CASSPRVQGDTGELFF
TRBJ1-2,-,TRBV9,-,TGTGCCAGCAGCGCCCCAGACAGCCCCTATGGCTACACCTTC,CASSAPDSPYGYTF
TRBJ2-4,-,TRBV28,-,TGTGCCAGCAGTTTAGGTGAGCCGTCACCTTTCAAAAACATTCAGTACTTC,CASSLGEPSPFKNIQYF
TRBJ2-5,-,TRBV4-1,TRBD2,TGCGCCAGCAGCCGTGGAACTAGCGGCCCTTTCTACGAGACCCAGTACTTC,CASSRGTSGPFYETQYF
TRBJ2-3,-,TRBV9,-,TGTGCCAGCAGTATAGAAGGAGCTCCCACAGATACGCAGTATTTT,CASSIEGAPTDTQYF
TRBJ2-1,-,TRBV19,TRBD1,TGTGCCAGTAGTGTCGGACAGGGGGTTGATGAGCAGTTCTTC,CASSVGQGVDEQFF
TRBJ2-1,-,TRBV9,-,TGTGCCAGCAGCGGAGGGGGGGATGAGCAGTTCTTC,CASSGGGDEQFF
TRBJ2-1,few,TRBV13,TRBD2,TGTGCCAGCAGCCCCCCCTGGGCTAGCGGGAGGCCTGATCCCAACAATGAGCAGTTCTTC,CASSPPWASGRPDPNNEQFF
TRBJ1-2,-,TRBV6-1,-,TGTGCCAGCAGTGAACGTTACCCAGGAGGCTACACCTTC,CASSERYPGGYTF
TRBJ2-1,-,TRBV19,TRBD1,TGTGCCACGAACTTACAGGGGGCAGGCAATGAGCAGTTCTTC,CATNLQGAGNEQFF
TRBJ2-1,-,TRBV7-9,TRBD2,TGTGCCAGCAGCTCCGGCGCCAGGACTAGCCGGGGGTACAATGAGCAGTTCTTC,CASSSGARTSRGYNEQFF
TRBJ1-1,-,TRBV15,-,TGTGCCACCAGCAGAGATCTCCCAAAGACAATTTCGAACACTGAAGCTTTCTTT,CATSRDLPKTISNTEAFF
TRBJ2-3,-,TRBV11-3,TRBD2,TGTGCCAGCAGCCGGACTAGCGGGAGGCCGGCAGATACGCAGTATTTT,CASSRTSGRPADTQYF
TRBJ1-4,-,TRBV6-5,-,TGTGCCAGCAGGCGGCAGGGTGATGAAAAACTGTTTTTT,CASRRQGDEKLFF
TRBJ1-5,-,TRBV3-1/TRBV3-2,-,TGTGCCAGCAGCCAAGTTGGGCTGAATCAGCCCCAGCATTTT,CASSQVGLNQPQHF
TRBJ1-6,once,TRBV5-1,-,TGCGCCAGCAGCCCCGTGGGAGTCTATAATTCACCCCTCCACTTT,CASSPVGVYNSPLHF
TRBJ2-5,-,TRBV5-1,-,TGCGCCAGCAGCTTGAGAAGCCGCGAGACCCAGTACTTC,CASSLRSRETQYF
TRBJ1-5,-,TRBV27,-,TGTGCCAGCAGTTTTACAGACAGCAATCAGCCCCAGCATTTT,CASSFTDSNQPQHF
TRBJ2-3,-,TRBV9,-,TGTGCCAGCAGCGTACGAGTACTCTGGGATACGCAGTATTTT,CASSVRVLWDTQYF